One and the same sample provided the 17 T cell receptor delta chains below, sequenced in a study of Vδ1+ human thymocytes. Study-wide points: Thymic TRG and TRD repertoires appeared highly polyclonal.

For these receptors, no antigen is known. Sequences come from RNA converted to cDNA by reverse transcription. Pooled V-gene forward primers with one constant-region reverse primer generated the CDR3 amplicons by multiplex PCR. TCRdb re-called clones from the multiplex PCR reads using CATT. The repertoire holds around 56,000 delta-chain clones, roughly 16% seen once, with about 0.4% in the top ten. The sequenced sample consisted of Vdelta1+ gamma-delta thymocytes from the thymus. Subset here: FACS-sorted CD3+ TCRalphabeta- TCRVdelta1+ TCRVdelta2- thymocytes. The receptors here all came from a girl under two years old who had congenital heart surgery.

This clone was observed a handful of times. The rearrangement uses TRDV1 and TRDJ1, with 12 nucleotides matching TRDD3. Losses at the gene ends were 1 base for V and 3 bases for J; bases not matched to a gene: 12. Germline CDR1 reads TSWWSYY; CDR2 reads QGS. This CDR3 comprises 19 residues. CDR3 DNA sequence: TGTGCTCTTGGGGAACGGGAACAACGTACTGGGGGATACCCCGATAAACTCATCTTT. Its protein is CALGEREQRTGGYPDKLIF.

This sequence joins TRDV1 and TRDJ1, with TRDD2 matching over 8 bases. The CDR3 spans 17 residues. Germline V CDR1 and CDR2: TSWWSYY, QGS. V trimming: 6 bases; J trimming: 6 bases; junction bases outside the gene matches: 18. CDR3 protein: CALGRPSYYTGDYKLIF. As DNA, the CDR3 is TGTGCTCTTGGTCGGCCTTCCTATTATACTGGCGACTATAAACTCATCTTT.

The chain combines TRDV1 with TRDJ1, with 8 bases lining up with TRDD3. This CDR3 is 19 amino acids long. Germline V lookup: CDR1 TSWWSYY, CDR2 QGS. The trim removed 0 bases at V and 0 bases at J, leaving 12 bases unmatched. Written as DNA, the CDR3 is TGTGCTCTTGGGGAACTACTCCAGGAGGGATACGGATACACCGATAAACTCATCTTT. Translated: CALGELLQEGYGYTDKLIF.

This rearrangement joins TRDV1 to TRDJ1, with a weak D call TRDD2 (8 bases). This CDR3 comprises 22 residues. From germline, CDR1 is TSWWSYY and CDR2 QGS. V lost 1 base, J lost 0 bases, and 30 bases lay in between. CDR3 coding DNA: TGTGCTCTTGGGGAACGTCTTCCTACGTCCACTGGGGTTCAGAACCACACCGATAAACTCATCTTT. The encoded protein is CALGERLPTSTGVQNHTDKLIF.

The rearrangement uses TRDV1 and TRDJ1; the match to TRDD3 covers 7 bases. This CDR3 is 15 amino acids long. V shed 7 bases, J shed 3 bases, and the junction held 11 bases outside the gene matches. Germline assignment: CDR1 TSWWSYY and CDR2 QGS. The CDR3, as DNA: TGTGCTCTTGTGGGCGGGGATAGTGGTGCCGATAAACTCATCTTT. Its protein product is CALVGGDSGADKLIF.

This clone was observed a few times. The rearrangement links TRDV1 to TRDJ1, with D tentatively TRDD2 (5 bases). Trimming took 2 bases from V and 0 from J, leaving 22 bases between them. Per germline, CDR1 TSWWSYY and CDR2 QGS. This CDR3 region has 19 residues. In nucleotides, the CDR3 is TGTGCTCTTGGGGAATTGGTCGCCTACCGAGTGGATTACACCGATAAACTCATCTTT. It specifies CALGELVAYRVDYTDKLIF.

The gene calls are TRDV1 and TRDJ1; no clear D. This CDR3 is built from 16 residues. The germline V gene encodes CDR1 TSWWSYY and CDR2 QGS. Between the trimmed V and J ends, which lost 6 bases and 0 bases, there was a span of 17 bases. The DNA of the CDR3 is TGTGCTCTTGGAACTGACAAGTTTTTGTACACCGATAAACTCATCTTT. Protein: CALGTDKFLYTDKLIF.

Concerning this clone: One junction end disagrees with the germline gene, perhaps due to a read error. The same CDR3 is also encoded by other DNA sequences in this sample. The gene calls are TRDV1 and TRDJ1, with D perhaps TRDD3 (6 bases). The CDR3 runs 19 residues. CDR1 is TSWWSYY, CDR2 QGS, per germline. As DNA, the CDR3 is TGTGCTCTGGGGGCCGAAGTACGTTCGGGGATTCCAAGACCCAGAAAACTCATCTTT. This gives the protein CALGAEVRSGIPRPRKLIF.

This clone was observed a handful of times. This sample includes further DNA sequences coding for the same CDR3. This chain connects TRDV1 to TRDJ1; 9 bases are shared with TRDD3. The CDR3 has 17 amino acids. With 2 bases clipped from V and 0 bases from J, the junction kept 7 bases outside the gene matches. Germline values: CDR1 TSWWSYY, CDR2 QGS. CDR3 loop: CALGELVLGEYTDKLIF. The CDR3 DNA reads TGTGCTCTTGGGGAATTAGTACTGGGGGAATACACCGATAAACTCATCTTT.

This clone has a handful of counts. The J gene is TRDJ1, the V gene TRDV1, with TRDD3 as a possible D gene (5 bases). From germline, CDR1 is TSWWSYY and CDR2 QGS. The V and J ends lost 2 bases and 1 base respectively, with 17 bases between them. This CDR3 region has 17 residues. The CDR3: CALGEGQGALSTDKLIF. The CDR3 DNA reads TGTGCTCTTGGGGAAGGTCAGGGGGCCCTCAGCACCGATAAACTCATCTTT.

V usage is TRDV1 and J usage is TRDJ1, with TRDD3 identical over 9 bases. Germline CDR1 is TSWWSYY and CDR2 is QGS. This CDR3 is 23 amino acids long. The J segment lost 2 bases and the V segment lost 3 bases, leaving 28 bases of the junction unmatched. CDR3 sequence (DNA): TGTGCTCTTGGGGATGGGTATATGGCTCCTAACGACTACTGGGGGACCGTAACCGATAAACTCATCTTT. Amino acids: CALGDGYMAPNDYWGTVTDKLIF.

This clone was counted between two and nine times. This rearrangement joins TRDV1 to TRDJ1; 11 nucleotides align to TRDD3. Germline V CDR1 and CDR2: TSWWSYY, QGS. The CDR3 sequence is 24 residues long. V lost 0 bases and J lost 0; bases outside the gene matches: 24. Here the CDR3 reads CALGELVYNPPLVGDTRNTDKLIF. CDR3 nucleotides: TGTGCTCTTGGGGAACTAGTATACAATCCCCCCCTCGTGGGGGATACGCGAAACACCGATAAACTCATCTTT.

This clone was seen ten or more times. The chain is built from TRDV2 and TRDJ1; D gene unclear. The V end lost 1 base, the J end lost 0 bases, and 8 bases lay between the germline ends. This CDR3 is 14 amino acids long. Germline CDR1 GEAIGNYY, CDR2 EKD. The CDR3 protein is CACDTGFHTDKLIF. The DNA for the CDR3 is TGTGCCTGTGACACTGGATTTCACACCGATAAACTCATCTTT.

This sequence joins TRDV1 and TRDJ1; D ambiguous. This CDR3 is built from 19 residues. Trimming removed 0 bases from V and 0 bases from J, with 20 bases in between. Germline loops: CDR1 TSWWSYY, CDR2 QGS. CDR3 region: CALGELRLNPFGYTDKLIF. The CDR3 DNA follows: TGTGCTCTTGGGGAACTGCGCCTAAATCCTTTCGGGTACACCGATAAACTCATCTTT.

This chain links TRDV1 with TRDJ1, with 8 positions matching TRDD3. The CDR3 runs 19 residues. With V trimmed by 0 bases and J by 3 bases, 15 bases remained unmatched. Per the germline V gene, CDR1 is TSWWSYY and CDR2 is QGS. Here the CDR3 reads CALGELRFPREGYADKLIF. The CDR3 region has the DNA TGTGCTCTTGGGGAACTGAGATTCCCCCGTGAGGGATACGCCGATAAACTCATCTTT.

This clone was observed a handful of times. J is TRDJ1 and V is TRDV1; 7 nucleotides align to TRDD3. Germline V lookup: CDR1 TSWWSYY, CDR2 QGS. The V and J ends lost 7 bases and 0 bases, in that order; junction bases with no gene match: 26. This CDR3 region has 21 residues. CDR3 loop: CALDLRPSLTWGSTYTDKLIF. CDR3 DNA: TGTGCTCTTGACCTAAGGCCTTCTTTGACCTGGGGGTCCACGTACACCGATAAACTCATCTTT.

Only a few counts were recorded for this clone. The chain employs TRDV1 and TRDJ1, with 8 bases fitting TRDD3. After removal of 2 bases from V and 1 base from J, the junction contained 30 bases not matched to a gene. This CDR3 is 24 amino acids long. Per the germline V gene, CDR1 is TSWWSYY and CDR2 is QGS. CDR3 residues: CALGEFVGAPQSPGGLTATDKLIF. The CDR3 DNA follows: TGTGCTCTTGGGGAATTTGTTGGCGCTCCCCAAAGCCCTGGGGGACTTACCGCCACCGATAAACTCATCTTT.